This T cell receptor beta chain is drawn from a study of T cells in Graves' hyperthyroidism and ophthalmopathy. Study-level information: Peripheral blood collection took place at initial diagnosis, before any treatment.

Findings and limits, study-wide: A median 6.5 months before onset, the model predicted ophthalmopathy.

This clonotype was observed many times. As yet, its antigen is unknown. Uncontrolled infection, other autoimmune disease, pregnancy or lactation barred patients from enrollment. Germline-derived CDR1 and CDR2 are SNHLY and FYNNEI. This CDR3 comprises 14 residues. Trimming removed 6 bases at V and 9 bases at J, with 20 bases between. Amplification yielded TCR beta CDR3 regions, with RNA transcripts as the source. HTBI primers were employed in a first-round RT-PCR of the TCR CDR3. TCRdb re-called the multiplex PCR reads with MiXCR, one entry per CDR3 protein. This table has 350,000 to 400,000 distinct CDR3 sequences, roughly 20% appearing once.

The J gene is TRBJ2-5, the V gene TRBV2, with D tentatively TRBD1 (7 bases). The sample comprised blood. This TCR was recovered from a man aged 18 to 29 with Graves' ophthalmopathy. The CDR3 sequence is CASRGWTGGEAQYF. The CDR3 DNA reads as TGTGCCAGCAGAGGGTGGACAGGCGGGGAGGCCCAGTACTTC. The full variable domain, in which reference TRBV2 and TRBJ2-5 provide the parts outside the CDR3, is EPEVTQTPSHQVTQMGQEVILRCVPISNHLYFYWYRQILGQKVEFLVSFYNNEISEKSEIFDDQFSVERPDGSNFTLKIRSTKLEDSAMYFCASRGWTGGEAQYFGPGTRLLVL.